The subject of this entry is one T cell receptor (beta chain). Its antigen is unknown. TCRdb used MiXCR to reprocess the reads, holding one entry per CDR3 protein. The sample holds some 500,000 distinct CDR3 sequences, around 40% seen once. This entry is derived from a study of T cell repertoires in cytomegalovirus infection. General study results and limits: What dominated the ex vivo response were HLA-C-restricted CMV-specific TCR beta clonotypes.

Germline CDR1 MNHNS, CDR2 SASEGT. The V end was cut by 9 bases, the J end by 9 bases, with 17 bases between. The CDR3 totals 12 residues. This clonotype was sampled from a human donor in good health (CMV status not recorded). Some clones in this sample may be carry-over from other donors' samples. The chain links TRBV6-1 to TRBJ2-5; the D gene is possibly TRBD2 (6 bases). Material: cultured PBMCs, obtained from culture after CMV antigen stimulation. CDR3 nucleotides: TGTGCCAGTCTATCTGCGGGGCGCGCCCAGTACTTC. Protein sequence: CASLSAGRAQYF.